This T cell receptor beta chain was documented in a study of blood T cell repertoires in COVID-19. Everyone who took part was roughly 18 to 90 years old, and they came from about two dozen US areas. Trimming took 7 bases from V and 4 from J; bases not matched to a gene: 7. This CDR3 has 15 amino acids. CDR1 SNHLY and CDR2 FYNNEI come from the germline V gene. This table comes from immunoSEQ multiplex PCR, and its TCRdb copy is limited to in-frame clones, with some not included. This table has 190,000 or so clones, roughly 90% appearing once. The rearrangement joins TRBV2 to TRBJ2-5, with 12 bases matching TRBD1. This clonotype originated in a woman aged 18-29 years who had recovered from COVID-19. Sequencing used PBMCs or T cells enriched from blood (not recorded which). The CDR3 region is CASKPGQGARETQYF. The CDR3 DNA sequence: TGTGCCAGCAAACCGGGACAGGGGGCGAGAGAGACCCAGTACTTC.